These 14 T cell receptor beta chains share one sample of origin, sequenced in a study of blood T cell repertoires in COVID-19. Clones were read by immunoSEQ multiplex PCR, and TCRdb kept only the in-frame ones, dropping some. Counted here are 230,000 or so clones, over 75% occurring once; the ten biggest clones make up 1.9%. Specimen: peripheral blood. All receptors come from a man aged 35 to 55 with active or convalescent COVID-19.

The CDR3 sequence is CASSFADPNYGYTF. The CDR3 bases are TGTGCCAGCAGCTTCGCGGATCCGAACTATGGCTACACCTTC. The rearrangement joins TRBV7-9 to TRBJ1-2, with unresolved D. CDR1 and CDR2 (germline): SEHNR, FQNEAQ (reference sequence). The CDR3 is 14 residues long. V lost 3 bases and J lost 2, with 10 bases in between.

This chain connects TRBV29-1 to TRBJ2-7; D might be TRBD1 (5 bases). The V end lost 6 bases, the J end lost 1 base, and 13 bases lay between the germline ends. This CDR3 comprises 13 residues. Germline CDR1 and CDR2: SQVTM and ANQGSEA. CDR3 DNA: TGCAGCGTCACCCTAGGGGCGTCCTACGAGCAGTACTTC. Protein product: CSVTLGASYEQYF.

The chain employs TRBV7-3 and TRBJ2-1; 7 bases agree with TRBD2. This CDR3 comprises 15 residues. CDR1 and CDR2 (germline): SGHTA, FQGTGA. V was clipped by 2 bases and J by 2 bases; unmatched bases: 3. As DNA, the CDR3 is TGTGCCAGCAGCTTAGCGGGGGAAACCTACAATGAGCAGTTCTTC. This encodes CASSLAGETYNEQFF.

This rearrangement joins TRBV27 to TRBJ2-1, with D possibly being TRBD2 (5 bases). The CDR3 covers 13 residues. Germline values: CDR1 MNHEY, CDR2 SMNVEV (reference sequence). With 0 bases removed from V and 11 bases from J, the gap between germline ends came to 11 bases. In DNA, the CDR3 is TGTGCCAGCAGTTTATCGACGGCGGGTAAGCAGTTCTTC. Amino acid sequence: CASSLSTAGKQFF.

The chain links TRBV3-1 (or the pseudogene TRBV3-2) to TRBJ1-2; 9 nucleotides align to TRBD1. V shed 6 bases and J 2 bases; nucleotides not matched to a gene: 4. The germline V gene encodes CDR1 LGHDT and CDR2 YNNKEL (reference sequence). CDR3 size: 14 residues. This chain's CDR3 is CASRRTGVNYGYTF. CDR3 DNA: TGTGCCAGCAGACGGACAGGGGTGAACTATGGCTACACCTTC.

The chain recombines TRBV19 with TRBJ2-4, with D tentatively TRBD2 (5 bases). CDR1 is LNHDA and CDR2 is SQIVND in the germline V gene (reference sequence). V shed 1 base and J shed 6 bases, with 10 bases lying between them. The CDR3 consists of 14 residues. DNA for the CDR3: TGTGCCAGTAGTATAGGGACTGAACCAAACATTCAGTACTTC. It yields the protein CASSIGTEPNIQYF. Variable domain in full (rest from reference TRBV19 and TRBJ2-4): DGGITQSPKYLFRKEGQNVTLSCEQNLNHDAMYWYRQDPGQGLRLIYYSQIVNDFQKGDIAEGYSVSREKKESFPLTVTSAQKNPTAFYLCASSIGTEPNIQYFGAGTRLSVL.

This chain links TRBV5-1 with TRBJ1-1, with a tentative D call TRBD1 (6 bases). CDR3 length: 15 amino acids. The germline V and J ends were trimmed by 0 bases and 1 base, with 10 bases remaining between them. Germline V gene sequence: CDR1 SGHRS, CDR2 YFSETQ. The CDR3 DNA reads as TGCGCCAGCAGCTTGGAGGACAGTTCGAACACTGAAGCTTTCTTT. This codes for CASSLEDSSNTEAFF.

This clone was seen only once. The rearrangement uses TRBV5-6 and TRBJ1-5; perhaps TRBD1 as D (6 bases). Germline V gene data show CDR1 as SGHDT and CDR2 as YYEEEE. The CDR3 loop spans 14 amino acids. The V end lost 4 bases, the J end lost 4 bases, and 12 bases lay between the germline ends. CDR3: CASSKRTANQPQHF. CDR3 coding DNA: TGTGCCAGCAGCAAACGGACAGCTAATCAGCCCCAGCATTTT.

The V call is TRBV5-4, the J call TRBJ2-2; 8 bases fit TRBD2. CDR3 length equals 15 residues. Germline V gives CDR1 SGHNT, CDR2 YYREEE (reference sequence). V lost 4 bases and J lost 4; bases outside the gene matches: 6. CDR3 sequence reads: CASSLGLEFTGELFF. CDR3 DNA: TGTGCCAGCAGCCTGGGACTAGAGTTCACCGGGGAGCTGTTTTTT.

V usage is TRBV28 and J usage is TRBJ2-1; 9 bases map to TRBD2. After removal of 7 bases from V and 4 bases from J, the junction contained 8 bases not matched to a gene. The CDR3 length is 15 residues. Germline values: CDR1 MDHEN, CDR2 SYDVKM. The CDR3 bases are TGTGCCAGCATCCCTAGCGGGGAGCTTTACAATGAGCAGTTCTTC. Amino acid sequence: CASIPSGELYNEQFF.

The CDR3 is CAINPAASGSTEAFF. In nucleotides, the CDR3 is TGTGCCATCAATCCGGCCGCTTCAGGGTCCACTGAAGCTTTCTTT. The chain couples TRBV10-3 to TRBJ1-1; D may be TRBD1 (5 bases). Between the trimmed V and J ends, which lost 7 bases and 4 bases, there was a span of 19 bases. Germline V gene lookup returns CDR1 ENHRY and CDR2 SYGVKD. The CDR3 has 15 amino acids.

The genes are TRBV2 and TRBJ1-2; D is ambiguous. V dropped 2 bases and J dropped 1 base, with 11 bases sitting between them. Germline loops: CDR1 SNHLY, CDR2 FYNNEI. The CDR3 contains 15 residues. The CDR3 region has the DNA TGTGCCAGCAGTGAATCTAGCACAAATAACTATGGCTACACCTTC. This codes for CASSESSTNNYGYTF.

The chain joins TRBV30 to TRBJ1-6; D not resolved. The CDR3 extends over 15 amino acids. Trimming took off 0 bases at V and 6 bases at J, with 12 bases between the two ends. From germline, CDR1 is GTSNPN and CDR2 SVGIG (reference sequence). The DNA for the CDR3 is TGTGCCTGGAGTGTAGACTGGCGAAGTAATTCACCCCTCCACTTT. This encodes CAWSVDWRSNSPLHF.

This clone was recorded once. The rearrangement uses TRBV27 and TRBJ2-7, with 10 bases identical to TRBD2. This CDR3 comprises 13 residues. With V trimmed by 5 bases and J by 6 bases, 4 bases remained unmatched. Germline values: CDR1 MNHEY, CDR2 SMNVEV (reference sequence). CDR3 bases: TGTGCCAGCAGTGTAGCGGGAGGAATCGAGCAGTACTTC. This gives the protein CASSVAGGIEQYF.